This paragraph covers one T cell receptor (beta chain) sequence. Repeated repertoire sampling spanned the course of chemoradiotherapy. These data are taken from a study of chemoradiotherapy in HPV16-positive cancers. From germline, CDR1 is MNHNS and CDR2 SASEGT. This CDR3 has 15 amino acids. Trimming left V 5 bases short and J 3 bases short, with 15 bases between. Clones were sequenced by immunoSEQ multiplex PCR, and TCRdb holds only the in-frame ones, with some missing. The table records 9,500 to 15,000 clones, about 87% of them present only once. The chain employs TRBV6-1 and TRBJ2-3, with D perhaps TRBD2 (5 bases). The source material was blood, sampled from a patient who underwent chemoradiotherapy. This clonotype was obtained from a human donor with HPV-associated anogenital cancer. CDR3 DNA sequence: TGTGCCAGCAGTTCCCTTACCACGGGAACAGATACGCAGTATTTT. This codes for CASSSLTTGTDTQYF.